Detailed here is one T cell receptor beta chain. What it binds is unknown. The sample is drawn from a study of OX40 agonist ivuxolimab in advanced cancers. Study conclusions and caveats: Certain nonresponding patients likewise had low normalized T-cell clonal expansion. With doses of 0.1 to 3.0 mg/kg, CD4+ and CD8+ blood T cells had undergone clonal expansion by week 6. Relatively little clonal expansion, among the lowest observed, appeared in partial responders at 0.1-3.0 mg/kg.

Drawing of blood for sampling happened at baseline, at cycle 4 day 1, and at cycle 7 day 1. TCRdb keeps only in-frame clones here, not all; method: immunoSEQ multiplex PCR. The data contain under 65,000 clones, roughly nine tenths of them seen just once; the ten biggest clones take up about 17%. This receptor was taken from an adult with an advanced solid tumor such as melanoma, head and neck, liver or kidney cancer. The input for sequencing was CD4+ or CD8+ T cells sorted from blood, taken in a trial of the OX40 agonist ivuxolimab.

The CDR3 nucleotides are TGTGCCAGTAGTATAGCGGCGAATCAGCCCCAGCATTTT. Residues: CASSIAANQPQHF. The rearrangement links TRBV19 to TRBJ1-5; no reliable D call. Germline values: CDR1 LNHDA, CDR2 SQIVND (reference sequence). Trimming pared 1 base from V and 4 bases from J, leaving 5 bases between. This CDR3 has 13 amino acids.